The 31 T cell receptor beta chains reported below all come from one sample, sequenced in a study of blood T cell repertoires in COVID-19. Method: immunoSEQ multiplex PCR; TCRdb's copy keeps in-frame clones and lacks some. The sample records over 75,000 clones, around nine tenths being singletons. Sequencing was done on a sample of peripheral blood. The source of these receptors is a man aged 55 to 70 with acute or convalescent COVID-19.

The count of this clone is one. The chain employs TRBV19 and TRBJ2-7, with 7 bases that match TRBD1. Germline V gene lookup returns CDR1 LNHDA and CDR2 SQIVND (reference sequence). The length of the CDR3 is 14 residues. J lost 2 bases, V lost 5 bases, and 6 bases had no gene match. The CDR3 loop is CASSARQGTYEQYF. As DNA, the CDR3 is TGTGCCAGTAGTGCCCGACAGGGTACCTACGAGCAGTACTTC.

This clone was picked up one time. The CDR3 DNA reads TGTGCCAGCAACGTGGGGGGGCCAGGGAACACTGAAGCTTTCTTT. It is translated as CASNVGGPGNTEAFF. The V gene is TRBV5-6, the J gene TRBJ1-1, with a possible D match to TRBD1 (6 bases). Looked up from germline, CDR1 is SGHDT and CDR2 is YYEEEE. This CDR3 comprises 15 residues. Trimming took 6 bases from V and 1 from J, leaving 16 bases between them.

V gene TRBV11-3 combines with J gene TRBJ1-1; 7 bases align to TRBD1. Per germline, CDR1 SGHNT and CDR2 YENEEA. The ends lost 0 bases at V and 0 bases at J; junction bases unmatched: 1. The CDR3 consists of 15 residues. CDR3 nucleotides: TGTGCCAGCAGCTTAGAGGACAGGTTGAACACTGAAGCTTTCTTT. Its translation is CASSLEDRLNTEAFF.

The V gene is TRBV18, the J gene TRBJ1-4, with D perhaps TRBD1 (5 bases). Trimming pared 6 bases from V and 8 bases from J, leaving 16 bases between. CDR1 and CDR2 from the germline V gene are KGHSH and LQKENI. The length of the CDR3 is 14 residues. CDR3 in DNA: TGTGCCAGCTCTCGAAGGGGCCTGGAGGAAAAACTGTTTTTT. Translation gives CASSRRGLEEKLFF. Filled out from reference TRBV18 and TRBJ1-4, the complete variable domain reads NAGVMQNPRHLVRRRGQEARLRCSPMKGHSHVYWYRQLPEEGLKFMVYLQKENIIDESGMPKERFSAEFPKEGPSILRIQQVVRGDSAAYFCASSRRGLEEKLFFGSGTQLSVL.

The chain links TRBV6-5 to TRBJ1-3; TRBD1 is a possible D gene (6 bases). Trimming pared 0 bases from V and 3 bases from J, leaving 12 bases between. CDR3 size: 16 residues. Germline assignment: CDR1 MNHEY and CDR2 SVGAGI. Here the CDR3 reads CASSYSIGGVGNTIYF. The CDR3 DNA reads TGTGCCAGCAGTTACTCGATTGGGGGCGTTGGAAACACCATATATTTT.

The chain carries TRBV7-9 and TRBJ1-6; TRBD1 matches 9 bases. Germline CDR1 SEHNR, CDR2 FQNEAQ (reference sequence). The CDR3 is made up of 15 amino acids. J lost 7 bases, V lost 1 base, and 2 bases had no gene match. This chain's CDR3 is CASSLGTGVNSPLHF. The CDR3 DNA is TGTGCCAGCAGCTTAGGGACAGGGGTGAATTCACCCCTCCACTTT.

This chain uses TRBV9 with TRBJ2-2, with D possibly TRBD2 on 6 matching bases. The CDR3 extends over 14 amino acids. V shed 3 bases and J shed 3 bases, with 9 bases lying between them. The V gene's germline CDR1 is SGDLS and CDR2 YYNGEE. In DNA, the CDR3 is TGTGCCAGCAGCGGGGGACTCCACACCGGGGAGCTGTTTTTT. Protein: CASSGGLHTGELFF.

This clone showed up just a few times. The chain uses TRBV7-2 and TRBJ2-1; 7 positions agree with TRBD2. J gave up 8 bases and V 4 bases, and 5 bases lay outside the gene matches. CDR3 length equals 13 residues. CDR1 and CDR2 (germline): SGHTA, FQGNSA. The CDR3 here is CASSWGLSDEQFF. CDR3 DNA: TGTGCCAGCAGCTGGGGACTAAGCGATGAGCAGTTCTTC.

This chain links TRBV6-5 with TRBJ1-5, with 9 positions matching TRBD1. V shed 4 bases, J shed 9 bases, and the junction held 4 bases outside the gene matches. Per germline, CDR1 MNHEY and CDR2 SVGAGI. This CDR3 region has 13 residues. CDR3: CASSSGGQGPQHF. CDR3 nucleotides: TGTGCCAGCAGTTCGGGGGGACAGGGGCCCCAGCATTTT.

The gene calls are TRBV6-5 and TRBJ2-2; tentatively, D is TRBD2 (6 bases). Trimming pared 7 bases from V and 0 bases from J, leaving 9 bases between. This CDR3 has 14 residues. Germline V gene lookup returns CDR1 MNHEY and CDR2 SVGAGI. The CDR3 spells CASTGSSNTGELFF. The CDR3, as DNA: TGTGCCAGCACCGGGAGCTCGAACACCGGGGAGCTGTTTTTT.

The CDR3 DNA reads as TGTGCCAGCAGCCTCCCATGGGACTTGAAGTACTTC. Residues: CASSLPWDLKYF. The chain employs TRBV27 and TRBJ2-7, with a tentative D call TRBD2 (6 bases). Germline CDR1 reads MNHEY; CDR2 reads SMNVEV (reference sequence). The V end was cut by 6 bases, the J end by 11 bases, with 17 bases between. The CDR3 is 12 amino acids.

This chain joins TRBV2 and TRBJ2-3, with TRBD2 matching 9 bases. Germline V gene sequence: CDR1 SNHLY, CDR2 FYNNEI. The length of the CDR3 is 15 residues. Trimming removed 7 bases from V and 1 base from J; junction bases left unmatched: 6. CDR3 protein: CASTLEREGTDTQYF. The CDR3 nucleotides read TGTGCCAGCACCCTAGAGCGGGAGGGCACAGATACGCAGTATTTT.

The V and J genes are TRBV20-1 and TRBJ2-1, with a possible D match to TRBD2 (5 bases). Germline CDR1 and CDR2: DFQATT and SNEGSKA (reference sequence). The CDR3 has 11 residues. V was cut by 5 bases and J by 6 bases, with 8 bases left in between. The CDR3 DNA reads as TGCAGTGCTGTAGGAGGCAATGAGCAGTTCTTC. Residues: CSAVGGNEQFF.

The chain couples TRBV9 to TRBJ2-7; 7 nucleotides agree with TRBD1. CDR1 and CDR2 from the germline V gene are SGDLS and YYNGEE. The CDR3 covers 13 residues. The V and J ends lost 4 bases and 13 bases, in that order; junction bases with no gene match: 14. CDR3 amino acids: CASSLSPGTEKYF. CDR3 nucleotide sequence: TGTGCCAGCAGCTTATCACCCGGGACAGAGAAATACTTC.

The J gene is TRBJ1-1, the V gene TRBV10-3; D not resolved. Germline lookup yields CDR1 ENHRY and CDR2 SYGVKD. Between the trimmed V and J ends, which lost 7 bases and 3 bases, there was a span of 15 bases. The CDR3 contains 14 residues. The CDR3 DNA reads TGTGCCATCAATAGGCGACCGAGGGACACTGAAGCTTTCTTT. Encoded protein: CAINRRPRDTEAFF.

The V gene is TRBV7-9, the J gene TRBJ1-1, with a tentative D call TRBD1 (5 bases). The ends were cut back, 4 bases at V and 2 bases at J, with 11 bases in the middle. This CDR3 region has 14 residues. From germline, CDR1 is SEHNR and CDR2 FQNEAQ (reference sequence). CDR3 nucleotides: TGTGCCAGCAGCTCGACAGTACTCAACACTGAAGCTTTCTTT. This sequence encodes CASSSTVLNTEAFF.

The chain combines TRBV13 with TRBJ2-2; TRBD1 agrees at 9 bases. The CDR3 has 14 residues. Germline CDR1 and CDR2: PRHDT and FYEKMQ (reference sequence). J was trimmed by 8 bases and V by 6 bases; bases with no gene match: 7. CDR3 DNA: TGTGCCAGCAGAATACAGGGGGCTGAGGGGGAGCTGTTTTTT. Translated, it gives CASRIQGAEGELFF.

This chain joins TRBV19 and TRBJ1-4; D gene ambiguous. The CDR3 runs to 14 residues. Germline assignment: CDR1 LNHDA and CDR2 SQIVND (reference sequence). Trimming left V 5 bases short and J 2 bases short, with 9 bases between. CDR3 DNA: TGTGCCAGTAGTCCTTGGGCCACTAATGAAAAACTGTTTTTT. It is translated as CASSPWATNEKLFF.

This clone was detected ten times or more. This CDR3 reads CASSSLAVTGELFF. The CDR3 nucleotides are TGTGCCAGCAGCTCACTAGCGGTCACCGGGGAGCTGTTTTTT. The V and J genes are TRBV7-9 and TRBJ2-2; 8 bases map to TRBD2. CDR3 length: 14 residues. Trimming removed 4 bases from V and 4 bases from J; junction bases left unmatched: 2. The germline CDR1 and CDR2 sequences are SEHNR and FQNEAQ (reference sequence). Full variable domain (rest looked up from reference TRBV7-9 and TRBJ2-2): DTGVSQNPRHKITKRGQNVTFRCDPISEHNRLYWYRQTLGQGPEFLTYFQNEAQLEKSRLLSDRFSAERPKGSFSTLEIQRTEQGDSAMYLCASSSLAVTGELFFGEGSRLTVL.

This chain links TRBV7-9 with TRBJ2-1; 8 bases match TRBD2. V shed 10 bases, J shed 7 bases, and the junction held 12 bases outside the gene matches. The CDR3 is 14 amino acids. Germline CDR1 reads SEHNR; CDR2 reads FQNEAQ (reference sequence). The CDR3 spells CATYEAGGYNEQFF. CDR3 nucleotides: TGTGCCACCTACGAGGCGGGAGGATATAATGAGCAGTTCTTC.

The V gene is TRBV6-2 or TRBV6-3, the J gene TRBJ2-7, with no clear D. CDR3 length equals 13 residues. V lost 0 bases to trimming and J lost 3 bases, with 6 bases between them. Germline lookup yields CDR1 MNHEY and CDR2 SVGEGT. CDR3 region: CASSYSRVYEQYF. In DNA form, the CDR3 reads TGTGCCAGCAGTTACTCTCGGGTCTACGAGCAGTACTTC.

The J gene is TRBJ2-7, the V gene TRBV3-1 (or the pseudogene TRBV3-2); tentatively, D is TRBD2 (6 bases). Trimming took 2 bases from V and 2 from J, leaving 16 bases between them. The germline gives CDR1 LGHDT, CDR2 YNNKEL (reference sequence). CDR3 length: 16 residues. CDR3 sequence (DNA): TGTGCCAGCAGCCAAAATGGCGGGGCGGCAGCCTACGAGCAGTACTTC. Translating gives CASSQNGGAAAYEQYF.

The chain carries TRBV4-2 and TRBJ2-7; D may be TRBD2 (5 bases). Germline CDR1 reads LGHNA; CDR2 reads YNFKEQ. V lost 3 bases to trimming and J lost 1 base, with 10 bases between them. The CDR3 runs 14 residues. CDR3 sequence: CASSQTPGSYEQYF. CDR3 bases: TGTGCCAGCAGCCAGACCCCGGGATCCTACGAGCAGTACTTC.

The DNA for the CDR3 is TGTGCCAGCAGGAGACTAGCGGGCCAATTCTACAATGAGCAGTTCTTC. This codes for CASRRLAGQFYNEQFF. The rearrangement uses TRBV2 and TRBJ2-1; 10 bases fit TRBD2. The ends lost 6 bases at V and 3 bases at J; junction bases unmatched: 8. The CDR3 consists of 16 residues. In germline, CDR1 is SNHLY, CDR2 FYNNEI.

V gene TRBV20-1 combines with J gene TRBJ2-2; D is ambiguous. The CDR3 sequence is 10 residues long. Germline V lookup: CDR1 DFQATT, CDR2 SNEGSKA (reference sequence). V was pared by 4 bases and J by 8 bases, with 5 bases between. The CDR3 DNA is TGCAGTGCTAAACAGGGGGAGCTGTTTTTT. Protein sequence: CSAKQGELFF.

The chain uses TRBV11-2 and TRBJ2-7; 7 nucleotides agree with TRBD2. CDR3 size: 13 residues. Looked up from germline, CDR1 is SGHAT and CDR2 is FQNNGV. V lost 3 bases and J lost 7; bases outside the gene matches: 6. For the CDR3, the DNA is TGTGCCAGCAGCTTGACGGGAGGAAGTGAGCAGTACTTC. This codes for CASSLTGGSEQYF.

The chain uses TRBV6-2 or TRBV6-3 and TRBJ2-5; D unclear. V lost 3 bases, J lost 5 bases, and 10 bases lay in between. The CDR3 has 13 residues. CDR1 and CDR2 from the germline V gene are MNHEY and SVGEGT. CDR3 sequence (DNA): TGTGCCAGCAGTTATCCGGAGATGGAGACCCAGTACTTC. Protein product: CASSYPEMETQYF.

The chain employs TRBV7-9 and TRBJ2-1; tentative D call: TRBD1 (5 bases). V was cut by 7 bases and J by 3 bases, with 19 bases left in between. The CDR3 is made up of 16 amino acids. In germline, CDR1 is SEHNR, CDR2 FQNEAQ (reference sequence). Here the CDR3 reads CASNRFKGGHYNEQFF. Here the CDR3 DNA reads TGTGCCAGCAACAGATTTAAAGGCGGACACTACAATGAGCAGTTCTTC.

V usage is TRBV30 and J usage is TRBJ1-2; D may be TRBD1 (5 bases). Trimming cost V 0 bases and J 8 bases, with 13 bases left between them. The germline gives CDR1 GTSNPN, CDR2 SVGIG (reference sequence). There are 13 residues in the CDR3. The CDR3 DNA reads as TGTGCCTGGAGTGTACGCAGGGTGGGGGGCTACACCTTC. The encoded protein is CAWSVRRVGGYTF.

This rearrangement joins TRBV12-5 to TRBJ2-1, with 14 bases aligning to TRBD2. CDR3 size: 17 residues. Germline loops: CDR1 LGHNT, CDR2 FRNRAP. V dropped 4 bases and J dropped 9; count of bases not matched to a gene: 11. The CDR3 reads CASGSGTTSGRAGEQFF. The DNA for the CDR3 is TGTGCTAGTGGTTCAGGGACGACTAGCGGGAGGGCCGGTGAGCAGTTCTTC.

This clone showed up just a few times. The rearrangement links TRBV19 to TRBJ2-3, with 9 bases fitting TRBD1. CDR3 length equals 15 residues. V dropped 3 bases and J dropped 1; count of bases not matched to a gene: 2. CDR1 and CDR2 from the germline V gene are LNHDA and SQIVND (reference sequence). The CDR3 spells CASSIRDRGTDTQYF. CDR3 sequence (DNA): TGTGCCAGTAGTATCCGGGACAGGGGCACAGATACGCAGTATTTT.